The following is a TCR beta chain sequence with its context. Its antigen is unidentified. The repertoire was sequenced with immunoSEQ multiplex PCR; TCRdb's copy has only in-frame clones and lacks some. This sample carries some 100,000 clones, approximately 94% of them seen once, and the ten largest clones take roughly 1.3%. CDR3 length: 14 residues. J lost 5 bases, V lost 0 bases, and 4 bases had no gene match. Germline V lookup: CDR1 GTSNPN, CDR2 SVGIG (reference sequence). The source of the sample is a study of siplizumab effects on memory and regulatory T cells. Study findings and constraints: Some alloreactive sequences were traceable to unstimulated CD4+ memory cells, and siplizumab significantly reduced them.

The sample taken for sequencing was non-Treg CD4+ T cells sorted from blood. The clonotype originates from a human donor in good health. The rearrangement uses TRBV30 and TRBJ2-5; TRBD2 aligns across 9 bases. CDR3 nucleotide sequence: TGTGCCTGGAGTGTCAAAGCGGGAGGTGAGACCCAGTACTTC. Translated, it gives CAWSVKAGGETQYF.